Below are 27 T cell receptor beta chains sequenced from a single sample in a study of blood T cell repertoires in COVID-19. Some clones are missing from TCRdb's copy, which holds only in-frame ones; the method was immunoSEQ multiplex PCR. The repertoire consists of nearly 25,000 clones, with around 81% occurring once and the leading ten covering approximately 7%. Material for sequencing was peripheral blood. The origin of the receptors is a man in his 70s with acute or convalescent COVID-19.

CDR3 bases: TGTGCCAGCAGCTTAGACAGGGGAATCAACGAGCAGTACTTC. Protein sequence: CASSLDRGINEQYF. The chain carries TRBV7-6 and TRBJ2-7; 7 nucleotides match TRBD1. V gave up 1 base and J gave up 5 bases; unmatched junction bases: 5. The CDR3 has 14 residues. The germline V gene has CDR1 SGHVS and CDR2 FNYEAQ.

The V call is TRBV5-4, the J call TRBJ2-2; 9 bases are a match to TRBD2. Germline V gene data show CDR1 as SGHNT and CDR2 as YYREEE (reference sequence). This CDR3 has 16 residues. The trim removed 0 bases at V and 3 bases at J, leaving 3 bases unmatched. The CDR3 DNA reads as TGTGCCAGCAGCTTGGGGCTAGCGGGACACACCGGGGAGCTGTTTTTT. Protein product: CASSLGLAGHTGELFF. Based on the CDR3 plus reference TRBV5-4 and TRBJ2-2, the full variable domain is ETGVTQSPTHLIKTRGQQVTLRCSSQSGHNTVSWYQQALGQGPQFIFQYYREEENGRGNFPPRFSGLQFPNYSSELNVNALELDDSALYLCASSLGLAGHTGELFFGEGSRLTVL.

A word on this clone: The junction and the germline gene differ at one end; a read error may be behind it. This chain links TRBV7-7 with TRBJ1-1; D is uncertain. Per the germline V gene, CDR1 is SSHAT and CDR2 is FNYEAQ (reference sequence). The CDR3 has 18 amino acids. This chain's CDR3 is CASSLVSAATTQNTEAFF. The CDR3 bases are TGTGCTAGCAGCTTAGTGTCGGCAGCCACTACGCAGAACACTGAAGCTTTCTTT.

The sample holds a few counts of this clone. This rearrangement joins TRBV25-1 to TRBJ2-7; unclear D gene. The CDR3 is 11 residues long. Trimming pared 6 bases from V and 4 bases from J, leaving 7 bases between. Germline V lookup: CDR1 MGHDK, CDR2 SYGVNS. In DNA form, the CDR3 reads TGTGCCAGCAGCTTCAGGTACGAGCAGTACTTC. Amino acid sequence: CASSFRYEQYF.

The chain joins TRBV7-8 to TRBJ2-1; no definite D call. CDR3 length: 17 residues. Germline CDR1 and CDR2: SGHVS and FQNEAQ. V shed 2 bases and J shed 2 bases, with 16 bases lying between them. As DNA, the CDR3 is TGTGCCAGCAGCTTACGATCCAGGCCAAGACCCTACAATGAGCAGTTCTTC. Its protein product is CASSLRSRPRPYNEQFF.

The rearrangement joins TRBV7-6 to TRBJ2-3; the match to TRBD1 covers 9 bases. The CDR3 totals 15 residues. The V and J ends lost 5 bases and 1 base, in that order; junction bases with no gene match: 4. Germline V gives CDR1 SGHVS, CDR2 FNYEAQ. CDR3 protein: CASSPWTGGTDTQYF. DNA of the CDR3: TGTGCCAGCAGCCCCTGGACAGGGGGCACAGATACGCAGTATTTT.

CDR3 sequence reads: CASRMGGDQGDTQYF. DNA of the CDR3: TGTGCCAGCAGAATGGGAGGTGACCAAGGCGATACGCAGTATTTT. The chain couples TRBV5-4 to TRBJ2-3; TRBD2 is a possible D gene (6 bases). In germline, CDR1 is SGHNT, CDR2 YYREEE (reference sequence). The CDR3 loop spans 15 amino acids. V was shortened by 5 bases and J by 6 bases, with 19 bases between the two germline ends.

This chain joins TRBV2 and TRBJ1-2, with a weak D call TRBD1 (6 bases). V lost 6 bases and J lost 2, with 10 bases in between. Germline V CDR1 and CDR2: SNHLY, FYNNEI. The CDR3 spans 13 residues. In DNA, the CDR3 is TGTGCCAGCAGCGCTGGACAGAACTATGGCTACACCTTC. This encodes CASSAGQNYGYTF.

This rearrangement joins TRBV6-2 or TRBV6-3 to TRBJ2-2; 13 bases map to TRBD2. After removal of 5 bases from V and 4 bases from J, the junction contained 7 bases not matched to a gene. Per germline, CDR1 MNHEY and CDR2 SVGEGT. CDR3 length: 17 amino acids. The CDR3 sequence: CASSVLAGGPGTGELFF. CDR3 DNA: TGTGCCAGCAGTGTACTAGCGGGAGGGCCAGGCACCGGGGAGCTGTTTTTT.

The J gene is TRBJ1-5, the V gene TRBV30; D is perhaps TRBD1 (5 bases). The CDR3 is 14 amino acids. Trimming took off 4 bases at V and 3 bases at J, with 13 bases between the two ends. Germline loops: CDR1 GTSNPN, CDR2 SVGIG (reference sequence). The CDR3 DNA is TGTGCCTGGAACCAGGGAATCGACAATCAGCCCCAGCATTTT. This translates into CAWNQGIDNQPQHF.

The chain carries TRBV5-1 and TRBJ1-6, with TRBD1 matching 11 bases. This CDR3 is built from 15 residues. V dropped 2 bases and J dropped 9; count of bases not matched to a gene: 4. Germline lookup yields CDR1 SGHRS and CDR2 YFSETQ. In DNA form, the CDR3 reads TGCGCCAGCAGCTTAAAGGGACAGGGGGTTTCACCCCTCCACTTT. Protein product: CASSLKGQGVSPLHF.

J is TRBJ2-7 and V is TRBV18; D ambiguous. Germline CDR1 and CDR2: KGHSH and LQKENI. Trimming shortened V by 6 bases and J by 6 bases, and 12 bases separated the two germline ends. This CDR3 contains 12 residues. The CDR3 coding sequence is TGTGCCAGCTCCCCCGCGAGGATCGAGCAGTACTTC. As protein: CASSPARIEQYF.

This clone was found a few times. The chain uses TRBV20-1 and TRBJ1-3; D is unresolved. The CDR3 runs 11 residues. Germline V lookup: CDR1 DFQATT, CDR2 SNEGSKA (reference sequence). V lost 1 base to trimming and J lost 9 bases, with 7 bases between them. The CDR3 region is CSARVGPTIYF. The CDR3 DNA reads TGCAGTGCTAGAGTTGGGCCCACCATATATTTT.

The chain uses TRBV4-3 and TRBJ2-1; TRBD2 aligns across 9 bases. This CDR3 is built from 15 residues. The V gene's germline CDR1 is LGHNA and CDR2 YSLEER. The trim removed 4 bases at V and 9 bases at J, leaving 10 bases unmatched. The CDR3 loop is CASSRSSGIGGEQFF. The CDR3 DNA reads as TGCGCCAGCAGCCGATCTAGCGGGATAGGAGGTGAGCAGTTCTTC.

The chain has TRBV6-5 and TRBJ2-7; D perhaps matches TRBD2 (7 bases). With 6 bases removed from V and 5 bases from J, the gap between germline ends came to 17 bases. Germline V gene data show CDR1 as MNHEY and CDR2 as SVGAGI. This CDR3 region has 14 residues. The CDR3 nucleotides are TGTGCCAGCAGCTCTCCCGGGGGGCGGAACGAGCAGTACTTC. Its protein is CASSSPGGRNEQYF.

This chain connects TRBV2 to TRBJ1-5, with D perhaps TRBD1 (6 bases). The germline V and J ends were trimmed by 4 bases and 9 bases, with 19 bases remaining between them. Germline loops: CDR1 SNHLY, CDR2 FYNNEI. This CDR3 is built from 15 residues. The CDR3 DNA reads TGTGCCAGCAGTGGGTCGACAGGTCCTATAGGGCCCCAGCATTTT. Its translation: CASSGSTGPIGPQHF.

V is TRBV10-1 and J is TRBJ2-1, with 9 bases aligning to TRBD2. This CDR3 region has 15 residues. CDR1 and CDR2 from the germline V gene are WNHNN and SYGVQD (reference sequence). J lost 4 bases, V lost 10 bases, and 11 bases had no gene match. The CDR3 sequence is CATYSSGSSYNEQFF. Here the CDR3 DNA reads TGCGCCACTTACAGTAGCGGGAGTAGTTACAATGAGCAGTTCTTC.

The V and J genes are TRBV5-4 and TRBJ2-3; TRBD2 matches at 7 bases. V lost 9 bases, J lost 0 bases, and 10 bases stayed unmatched. CDR1 is SGHNT, CDR2 YYREEE, per germline (reference sequence). The CDR3 spans 15 residues. Written as DNA, the CDR3 is TGTGCCACTCTATCACGAGCGGGGAGCACAGATACGCAGTATTTT. Residues: CATLSRAGSTDTQYF.

V gene TRBV7-2 combines with J gene TRBJ2-2; a weak D match, TRBD1 (5 bases). The germline V gene has CDR1 SGHTA and CDR2 FQGNSA. The CDR3 totals 14 residues. Trimming took 1 base from V and 4 from J, leaving 7 bases between them. Written as DNA, the CDR3 is TGTGCCAGCAGCTTAGGGCAGGGCACCGGGGAGCTGTTTTTT. As protein: CASSLGQGTGELFF. Complete variable domain (other parts from reference TRBV7-2 and TRBJ2-2): GAGVSQSPSNKVTEKGKDVELRCDPISGHTALYWYRQSLGQGLEFLIYFQGNSAPDKSGLPSDRFSAERTGGSVSTLTIQRTQQEDSAVYLCASSLGQGTGELFFGEGSRLTVL.

The chain employs TRBV30 and TRBJ1-5, with TRBD1 matching 9 bases. The germline V gene encodes CDR1 GTSNPN and CDR2 SVGIG (reference sequence). The V segment lost 1 base and the J segment 7 bases; nucleotides outside the gene matches: 2. This CDR3 is 13 amino acids long. Here the CDR3 reads CAWSGDRAQPQHF. The CDR3, as DNA: TGTGCCTGGAGTGGGGACAGGGCCCAGCCCCAGCATTTT.

The CDR3 here is CATSDLGQGAYEQYF. CDR3 nucleotides: TGTGCCACCAGTGATTTGGGACAGGGGGCCTACGAGCAGTACTTC. The chain has TRBV24-1 and TRBJ2-7, with TRBD1 identical over 10 bases. The J segment lost 2 bases and the V segment lost 0 bases, leaving 0 bases of the junction unmatched. CDR1 and CDR2 (germline): KGHDR, SFDVKD. The CDR3 spans 15 residues.

The CDR3 coding sequence is TGTGCCAGTAAGGGGGGGGCTGGAAACACCATATATTTT. Its translation: CASKGGAGNTIYF. This chain joins TRBV19 and TRBJ1-3; possibly TRBD1 for D (6 bases). CDR1 and CDR2 from the germline V gene are LNHDA and SQIVND (reference sequence). V was trimmed by 7 bases and J by 2 bases, leaving 9 bases between them. The CDR3 runs 13 residues.

This rearrangement joins TRBV4-1 to TRBJ2-7; 10 bases fit TRBD1. V lost 3 bases and J lost 3; bases outside the gene matches: 14. Germline V gene data show CDR1 as MGHRA and CDR2 as YSYEKL. The CDR3 is made up of 18 amino acids. The CDR3 sequence: CASSHPAEPGQGRYEQYF. The CDR3 coding sequence is TGCGCCAGCAGCCACCCTGCTGAGCCGGGACAGGGGCGCTACGAGCAGTACTTC.

The chain carries TRBV7-9 and TRBJ2-7; maybe TRBD2 (6 bases). The CDR3 has 15 amino acids. Trimming shortened V by 6 bases and J by 1 base, and 16 bases separated the two germline ends. Germline CDR1 and CDR2: SEHNR and FQNEAQ (reference sequence). The CDR3 spells CASSRGRGLSYEQYF. The CDR3 DNA reads as TGTGCCAGCAGTCGGGGACGCGGACTATCCTACGAGCAGTACTTC.

This chain links TRBV6-6 with TRBJ2-7, with D unclear. Trimming shortened V by 6 bases and J by 8 bases, and 17 bases separated the two germline ends. Germline V gene data show CDR1 as MNHNY and CDR2 as SVGAGI (reference sequence). The CDR3 runs 13 residues. CDR3 sequence: CASRGQYKDKQYF. The CDR3 region has the DNA TGTGCCAGCAGGGGCCAGTACAAAGACAAGCAGTACTTC.

The chain recombines TRBV9 with TRBJ2-1; 8 bases match TRBD1. The germline gives CDR1 SGDLS, CDR2 YYNGEE. The CDR3 runs to 15 residues. The ends lost 0 bases at V and 6 bases at J; junction bases unmatched: 5. The CDR3 sequence is CASSVEDRAVNEQFF. CDR3 bases: TGTGCCAGCAGCGTAGAGGACAGGGCCGTCAATGAGCAGTTCTTC.

The V gene is TRBV6-5, the J gene TRBJ1-5, with no clear D. Germline-derived CDR1 and CDR2 are MNHEY and SVGAGI. Trimming pared 2 bases from V and 0 bases from J, leaving 11 bases between. This CDR3 comprises 16 residues. The CDR3 reads CASSYVAAYSNQPQHF. The CDR3 DNA is TGTGCCAGCAGTTACGTGGCGGCTTATAGCAATCAGCCCCAGCATTTT.